This is a list of T cell receptor beta chains from one sample in a study of PD-L1 blockade in urothelial cancer. Libraries were prepared by immunoSEQ multiplex PCR; TCRdb keeps only in-frame clonotypes and omits some of them. The table records about 52,000 clones, about 80% of them present only once. This specimen consisted of PBMCs, obtained around atezolizumab (anti-PD-L1) treatment. The receptor source for this set is a middle-aged man with urothelial cancer. CDR3s include the opening cysteine and the closing phenylalanine or tryptophan. The D gene is left open where the match is weak. Clone sizes are given selectively: once, few, many, or a class where the clone is expanded.

V gene,clone size,J gene,D gene,CDR3 protein,CDR3 DNA
TRBV7-9,-,TRBJ2-1,TRBD2,CATSLLGTSSGNEQFF,TGTGCCACCTCTTTACTAGGGACTAGCAGCGGCAATGAGCAGTTCTTC
TRBV6-5,-,TRBJ2-7,TRBD1,CASRVTGGYEQYF,TGTGCCAGCAGAGTGACAGGGGGATACGAGCAGTACTTC
TRBV7-3,-,TRBJ1-1,TRBD1,CASSRGTGGAEAFF,TGTGCCAGCAGCCGCGGGACAGGGGGTGCTGAAGCTTTCTTT
TRBV7-9,-,TRBJ1-4,-,CASSFPSTTNEKLFF,TGTGCCAGCAGCTTCCCCAGTACAACTAATGAAAAACTGTTTTTT
TRBV6-6,-,TRBJ2-2,-,CASRSGDTGELFF,TGTGCCAGCAGGAGCGGAGACACCGGGGAGCTGTTTTTT
TRBV13,-,TRBJ2-7,-,CASSHRQVPYEQYF,TGTGCCAGCAGCCATCGACAGGTTCCCTACGAGCAGTACTTC
TRBV25-1,-,TRBJ2-5,TRBD1,CASSARDRGETQYF,TGTGCCAGCAGTGCCCGGGACAGGGGGGAGACCCAGTACTTC
TRBV5-1,-,TRBJ1-1,-,CASSGRGWNTEAFF,TGCGCCAGCAGCGGGAGGGGGTGGAACACTGAAGCTTTCTTT
TRBV9,-,TRBJ1-2,-,CASSVTGSNGYTF,TGTGCCAGCAGCGTTACAGGGAGCAATGGCTACACCTTC
TRBV29-1,-,TRBJ1-1,-,CSSLPGVGVTEAFF,TGCAGCTCTCTACCAGGGGTAGGGGTCACTGAAGCTTTCTTT
TRBV30,-,TRBJ2-1,-,CAWSANPSSYNEQFF,TGTGCCTGGAGTGCTAATCCGAGCTCCTACAATGAGCAGTTCTTC
TRBV29-1,-,TRBJ2-2,-,CSVDSATNTGELFF,TGCAGCGTCGACTCGGCAACGAACACCGGGGAGCTGTTTTTT
TRBV9,-,TRBJ2-7,TRBD2,CASSVGSSGYSEQYF,TGTGCCAGCAGCGTAGGTAGTAGCGGGTACTCCGAGCAGTACTTC
TRBV5-6,-,TRBJ1-6,TRBD1,CASSKDRVYSPLHF,TGTGCCAGCAGCAAGGACAGGGTTTACTCACCCCTCCACTTT
TRBV28,-,TRBJ2-7,TRBD2,CASTGTSVPDEQYF,TGTGCCAGCACCGGGACTAGCGTGCCGGACGAGCAGTACTTC
TRBV4-1,few,TRBJ2-2,-,CASSRIETALPGELFF,TGCGCCAGCAGCCGTATCGAGACAGCCCTCCCCGGGGAGCTGTTTTTT
TRBV7-7,-,TRBJ2-2,-,CASSLRQSTGELFF,TGTGCTAGCAGCTTACGACAGAGCACCGGGGAGCTGTTTTTT
TRBV12-2,-,TRBJ1-1,-,CASPPAGLKIEAFF,TGTGCAAGTCCCCCGGCGGGGTTAAAGATCGAAGCTTTCTTT
TRBV2,-,TRBJ1-4,-,CASSGREGEKLFF,TGTGCCAGCAGCGGGAGGGAGGGTGAAAAACTGTTTTTT
TRBV19,-,TRBJ2-2,-,CASSMRAATGELFF,TGTGCCAGTAGTATGAGGGCAGCCACCGGGGAGCTGTTTTTT
TRBV5-1,few,TRBJ2-1,TRBD1,CASRGGAKNNEQFF,TGCGCCAGCAGAGGGGGCGCTAAAAACAATGAGCAGTTCTTC
TRBV4-1,few,TRBJ1-5,-,CASSRKPGQGNQPQHF,TGCGCCAGCAGCCGAAAGCCGGGACAAGGGAATCAGCCCCAGCATTTT
TRBV5-1,-,TRBJ2-2,TRBD1,CASSLLRGQRNIKSGELFF,TGCGCCAGCAGCTTGTTAAGGGGACAGCGGAATATTAAGTCCGGGGAGCTGTTTTTT
TRBV11-2,-,TRBJ1-1,-,CASSLGGGLRTEAFF,TGTGCCAGCAGCTTAGGGGGGGGGCTGAGGACTGAAGCTTTCTTT
TRBV6-1,-,TRBJ1-5,TRBD1,CASSEGTGEYLSNQPQHF,TGTGCCAGCAGTGAAGGGACAGGGGAATACCTTAGCAATCAGCCCCAGCATTTT
TRBV5-1,-,TRBJ2-5,-,CASSPRLGAPQETQYF,TGCGCCAGCAGCCCCCGACTGGGGGCGCCCCAAGAGACCCAGTACTTC
TRBV19,-,TRBJ2-4,-,CASNSNLAKNIQYF,TGTGCCAGTAACTCAAACTTAGCCAAAAACATTCAGTACTTC
TRBV11-2,-,TRBJ2-1,TRBD2,CASSPGTSVYNEQFF,TGTGCCAGCAGCCCCGGGACTAGCGTCTACAATGAGCAGTTCTTC
TRBV12-5,-,TRBJ2-1,-,CASLSTSKGNEQFF,TGTGCTAGTCTTTCTACCTCGAAGGGGAATGAGCAGTTCTTC
TRBV6-6,-,TRBJ2-5,TRBD1,CASRTGGGETQYF,TGTGCCAGCAGAACAGGGGGCGGGGAGACCCAGTACTTC
TRBV9,once,TRBJ2-3,TRBD2,CASSVGNSGSTDTQYF,TGTGCCAGCAGCGTAGGAAATAGCGGGAGCACAGATACGCAGTATTTT
TRBV18,few,TRBJ1-1,TRBD1,CASSPQGARGNTEAFF,TGTGCCAGCTCGCCCCAGGGGGCGCGGGGGAACACTGAAGCTTTCTTT
TRBV7-9,-,TRBJ1-1,-,CASSIGTEAFF,TGTGCCAGCAGCATCGGCACTGAAGCTTTCTTT
TRBV18,-,TRBJ2-7,-,CASSPSGSSYEQYF,TGTGCCAGCTCTCCCTCCGGGAGCTCCTACGAGCAGTACTTC
TRBV5-1,-,TRBJ2-5,-,CASSPHTGVEQTQYF,TGCGCCAGCAGCCCCCACACGGGGGTGGAACAGACCCAGTACTTC
TRBV27,-,TRBJ1-1,-,CASSLQGYTEAFF,TGTGCCAGCAGTTTACAGGGGTACACTGAAGCTTTCTTT
TRBV19,-,TRBJ1-1,-,CASSNYENTEAFF,TGTGCCAGTAGTAACTACGAGAACACTGAAGCTTTCTTT
TRBV25-1,-,TRBJ2-2,-,CASSSGGVGELFF,TGTGCCAGCAGTTCCGGAGGGGTCGGGGAGCTGTTTTTT
TRBV7-6,-,TRBJ2-3,-,CASSRGLTDTQYF,TGTGCCAGCAGCCGAGGCCTGACAGATACGCAGTATTTT
TRBV10-2,few,TRBJ1-1,-,CASSGAGKGRGRTEAFF,TGCGCCAGCAGTGGGGCGGGGAAGGGAAGGGGAAGGACTGAAGCTTTCTTT
TRBV7-8,once,TRBJ2-2,-,CASSLGSANTGELFF,TGTGCCAGCAGCTTAGGTAGCGCGAACACCGGGGAGCTGTTTTTT
TRBV28,-,TRBJ2-5,TRBD1,CASRRQGGGRETQYF,TGTGCCAGCAGACGACAGGGGGGGGGCCGAGAGACCCAGTACTTC
TRBV4-1,-,TRBJ2-5,-,CASSHSRGKETQYF,TGCGCCAGCAGCCACTCACGGGGGAAAGAGACCCAGTACTTC
TRBV19,-,TRBJ1-2,TRBD1,CATKGGQGINYGYTF,TGTGCCACCAAGGGAGGACAGGGTATAAACTATGGCTACACCTTC
TRBV28,-,TRBJ2-2,TRBD2,CASSLGLAGIGTGELFF,TGTGCCAGCAGTTTAGGTCTAGCGGGAATTGGGACCGGGGAGCTGTTTTTT
TRBV9,-,TRBJ2-7,TRBD2,CASSVDGTRGYEQYF,TGTGCCAGCAGCGTAGACGGGACTAGAGGCTACGAGCAGTACTTC
TRBV4-1,-,TRBJ2-2,TRBD2,CASSQDTSGRSGRELFF,TGCGCCAGCAGCCAAGATACTAGCGGGAGATCGGGCCGGGAGCTGTTTTTT
TRBV6-1,-,TRBJ2-3,-,CASSDADYTDTQYF,TGTGCCAGCAGTGATGCGGATTACACAGATACGCAGTATTTT
TRBV9,-,TRBJ2-7,TRBD1,CASSFGQGTGEQYF,TGTGCCAGCAGCTTTGGACAGGGGACGGGCGAGCAGTACTTC
TRBV28,-,TRBJ2-1,TRBD1,CASNKGQGASGNEQFF,TGTGCCAGCAACAAGGGACAGGGAGCTAGTGGCAATGAGCAGTTCTTC
TRBV28,-,TRBJ2-3,TRBD2,CASSSTAGRGTDTQYF,TGTGCCAGCAGTTCCACAGCGGGGCGGGGCACAGATACGCAGTATTTT
TRBV7-3,-,TRBJ2-2,TRBD2,CASSRGGPGELFF,TGTGCCAGCAGCCGGGGAGGGCCCGGGGAGCTGTTTTTT
TRBV9,-,TRBJ2-1,-,CASRPRGSNNEQFF,TGTGCCAGCCGCCCCAGGGGATCTAACAATGAGCAGTTCTTC
TRBV7-8,-,TRBJ2-7,TRBD1,CASSSGTGSSYEQYF,TGTGCCAGCAGTTCCGGGACAGGGTCCTCCTACGAGCAGTACTTC
TRBV7-9,-,TRBJ2-2,-,CASSSDQGFSPGELFF,TGTGCCAGCAGCTCAGACCAGGGTTTCTCTCCCGGGGAGCTGTTTTTT